This TCR beta chain came from a study of T cell responses to AZD1222 COVID-19 vaccine. A note on this clone: Its matching antigen is unknown.

Produced via immunoSEQ multiplex PCR; TCRdb's table is partial and in-frame only. This table has about 150,000 clones, roughly 92% appearing once. Study-level results: With two AZD1222 doses given, Spike-specific TCR breadth and depth both rose. The number of AZD1222 recipients seropositive at baseline was only five to seven. Donors were chiefly white British, with a greater number of females, and clonal diversity was perhaps underestimated.

This CDR3 spans 14 amino acids. Trimming left V 1 base short and J 5 bases short, with 11 bases between. Germline values: CDR1 LNHDA, CDR2 SQIVND (reference sequence). This chain uses TRBV19 with TRBJ1-2; weak D call: TRBD1 (5 bases). The sequenced sample was peripheral blood, obtained on day 0 of AZD1222 vaccination. The TCR was taken from an adult in good health. The DNA for the CDR3 is TGTGCCAGTAGTATAGTAGGGGTACGGTATGGCTACACCTTC. Translated, it gives CASSIVGVRYGYTF.